Listed below are T cell receptor beta chains from one sample, sequenced in a study of cytomegalovirus exposure and HLA in healthy donors. Some clones are missing from TCRdb's copy, which holds only in-frame ones; the method was immunoSEQ multiplex PCR. The table shows 65,000 to 85,000 clones, with 75% to 90% occurring only once. The material sequenced was PBMCs. The receptors were sampled from a woman in her twenties or thirties in good health and CMV-seronegative. The conserved cysteine and the conserved F or W are not part of the CDR3 here.

TRBV7-9 ASTSSGSSYNEQF
TRBV7-2 ASSSSGQGYYGYT
TRBV7-2 ASSFRTGSGQPQH
TRBV10-3 AISEVAGSGNTIY
TRBV28 ASSSVHIRRGHGELF
TRBV19 ASSIWLAVNTEAF
TRBV28 ASSFQGTSYEQY
TRBV10-2 ASMLAGGPSEQY
TRBV29-1 SVSDSTHT
TRBV28 ASRVAGEVGELF
TRBV5-6 ASNLAGGGYGYT
TRBV29-1 SVAGTGFSYEQY
TRBV9 ASSTSGRSTGELF
TRBV6-1 ASSEALGTNEKLF
TRBV5-4 ASSDRQGEAEKLF
TRBV9 ATTRGETGELF
TRBV9 ASSPRTGDLTRDGYT
TRBV2 ASSEPLSYEQY
TRBV21-1 ASSKGRTSGRAGAKNIQY
TRBV28 ASSFTGTGANVLT
TRBV13 ASSLQGNTEAF
TRBV4-3 ASSQGAGGIYEQY
TRBV10-3 AISVSSGRSPGANVLT
TRBV19 ASSIRGLASSSYNEQF
TRBV7-3 ASSSHRSPKGAYEQY
TRBV2 ASSATRDQETQY
TRBV7-3 ASSSTAGSYNEQF
TRBV28 ASSFVGRATEAF
TRBV9 ASSETGTGGNYGYT
TRBV19 ASSIAQNTGELF